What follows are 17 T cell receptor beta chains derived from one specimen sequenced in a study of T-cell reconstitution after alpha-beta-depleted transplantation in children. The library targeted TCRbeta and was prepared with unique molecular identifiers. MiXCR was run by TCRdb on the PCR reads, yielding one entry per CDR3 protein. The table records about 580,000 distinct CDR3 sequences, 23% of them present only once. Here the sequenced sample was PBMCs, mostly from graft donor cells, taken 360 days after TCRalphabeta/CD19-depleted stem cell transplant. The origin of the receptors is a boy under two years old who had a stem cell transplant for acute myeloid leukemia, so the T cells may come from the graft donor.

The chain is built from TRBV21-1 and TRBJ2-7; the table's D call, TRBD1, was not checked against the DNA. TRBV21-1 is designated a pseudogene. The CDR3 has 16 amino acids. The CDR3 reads CASSIIVSRGRFEQYV. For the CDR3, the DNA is TGTGCCAGCAGCATCATAGTTTCACGGGGACGTTTCGAGCAGTACGTC.

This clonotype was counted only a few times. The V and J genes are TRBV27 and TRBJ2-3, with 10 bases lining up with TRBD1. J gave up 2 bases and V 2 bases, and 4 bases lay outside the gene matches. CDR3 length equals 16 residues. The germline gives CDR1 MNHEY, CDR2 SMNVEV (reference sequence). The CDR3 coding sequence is TGTGCCAGCAGTTTAGGGGGGACAGGGGACACAGATACGCAGTATTTT. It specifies CASSLGGTGDTDTQYF.

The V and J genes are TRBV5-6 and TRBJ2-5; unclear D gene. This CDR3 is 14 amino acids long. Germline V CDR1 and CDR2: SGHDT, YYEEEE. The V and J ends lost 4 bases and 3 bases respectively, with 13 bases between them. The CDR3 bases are TGTGCCAGCAGCAACGATTACATAGAAGAGACCCAGTACTTC. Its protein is CASSNDYIEETQYF.

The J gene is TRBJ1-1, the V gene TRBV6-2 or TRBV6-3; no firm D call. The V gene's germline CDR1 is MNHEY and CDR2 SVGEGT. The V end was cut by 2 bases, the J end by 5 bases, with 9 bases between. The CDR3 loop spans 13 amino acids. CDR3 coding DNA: TGTGCCAGCAGTTACGATGGGTTGACTGAAGCTTTCTTT. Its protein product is CASSYDGLTEAFF.

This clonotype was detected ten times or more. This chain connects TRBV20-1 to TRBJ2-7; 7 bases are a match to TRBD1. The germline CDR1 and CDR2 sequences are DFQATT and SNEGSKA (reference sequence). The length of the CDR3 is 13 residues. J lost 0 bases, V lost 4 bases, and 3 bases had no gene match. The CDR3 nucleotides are TGCAGTGCTACCAGGGACAGCTCCTACGAGCAGTACTTC. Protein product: CSATRDSSYEQYF.

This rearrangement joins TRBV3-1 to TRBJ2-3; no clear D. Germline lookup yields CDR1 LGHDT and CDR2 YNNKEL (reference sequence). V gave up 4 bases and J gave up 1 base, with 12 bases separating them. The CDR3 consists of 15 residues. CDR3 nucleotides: TGTGCCAGCAGCCCCGACGGGTCTCGCACAGATACGCAGTATTTT. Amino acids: CASSPDGSRTDTQYF.

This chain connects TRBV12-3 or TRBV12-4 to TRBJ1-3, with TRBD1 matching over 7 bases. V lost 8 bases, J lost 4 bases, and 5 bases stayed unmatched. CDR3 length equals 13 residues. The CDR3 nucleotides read TGTGCCAGCGAGAGGACAGGAGGAAACACCATATATTTT. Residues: CASERTGGNTIYF.

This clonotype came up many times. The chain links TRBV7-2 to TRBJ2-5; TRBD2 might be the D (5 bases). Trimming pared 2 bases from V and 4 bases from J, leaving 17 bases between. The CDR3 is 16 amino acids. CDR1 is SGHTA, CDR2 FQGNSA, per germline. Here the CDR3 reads CASSLRPGVRGETQYF. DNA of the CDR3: TGTGCCAGCAGCTTACGACCTGGAGTACGGGGAGAGACCCAGTACTTC.

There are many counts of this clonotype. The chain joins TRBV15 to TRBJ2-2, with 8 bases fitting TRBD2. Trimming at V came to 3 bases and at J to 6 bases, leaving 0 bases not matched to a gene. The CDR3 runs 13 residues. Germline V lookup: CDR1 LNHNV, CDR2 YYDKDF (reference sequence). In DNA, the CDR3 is TGTGCCACCAGCAGGACTAGCGCCGGGGAGCTGTTTTTT. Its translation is CATSRTSAGELFF.

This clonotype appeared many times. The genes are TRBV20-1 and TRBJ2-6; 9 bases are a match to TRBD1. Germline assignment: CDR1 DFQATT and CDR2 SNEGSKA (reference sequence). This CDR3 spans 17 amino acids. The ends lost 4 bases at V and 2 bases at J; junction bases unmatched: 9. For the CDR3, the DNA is TGCAGTGCTACCGGGACAGGGATATTAGCTGGGGCCAACGTCCTGACTTTC. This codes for CSATGTGILAGANVLTF.

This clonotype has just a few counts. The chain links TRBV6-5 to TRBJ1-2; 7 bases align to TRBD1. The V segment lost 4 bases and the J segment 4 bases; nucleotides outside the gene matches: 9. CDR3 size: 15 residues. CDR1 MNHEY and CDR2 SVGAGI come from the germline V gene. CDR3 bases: TGTGCCAGCAGTTCTACTGGGGACAGCTTCTATGGCTACACCTTC. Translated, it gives CASSSTGDSFYGYTF.

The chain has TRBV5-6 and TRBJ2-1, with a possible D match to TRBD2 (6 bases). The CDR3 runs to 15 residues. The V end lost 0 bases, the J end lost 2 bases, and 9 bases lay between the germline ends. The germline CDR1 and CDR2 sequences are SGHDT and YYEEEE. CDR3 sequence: CASSLARGTYNEQFF. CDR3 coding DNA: TGTGCCAGCAGCTTGGCCCGGGGGACCTACAATGAGCAGTTCTTC.

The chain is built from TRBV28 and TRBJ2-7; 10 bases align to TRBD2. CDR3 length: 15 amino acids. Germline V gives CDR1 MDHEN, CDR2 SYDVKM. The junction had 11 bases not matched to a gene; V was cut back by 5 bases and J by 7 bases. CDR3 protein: CASSPHLAGVLEQYV. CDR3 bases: TGTGCCAGCAGTCCGCATCTAGCGGGGGTATTGGAGCAGTACGTC.

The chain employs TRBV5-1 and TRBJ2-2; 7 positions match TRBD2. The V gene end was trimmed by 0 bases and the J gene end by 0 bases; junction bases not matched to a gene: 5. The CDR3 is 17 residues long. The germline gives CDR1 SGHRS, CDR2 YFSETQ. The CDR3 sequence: CASSLARGVANTGELFF. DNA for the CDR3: TGCGCCAGCAGCTTGGCTCGGGGGGTCGCGAACACCGGGGAGCTGTTTTTT.

CDR3 nucleotide sequence: TGTGCCAGCAGCTTAGGAGCAGGAGTTGAGCAGTACGTC. It is translated as CASSLGAGVEQYV. V is TRBV11-2 and J is TRBJ2-7; no definite D call. In germline, CDR1 is SGHAT, CDR2 FQNNGV. The CDR3 runs to 13 residues. V lost 1 base to trimming and J lost 7 bases, with 11 bases between them.

The CDR3 nucleotides read TGTGCCAGCAGTTCGTACAGGGGCAGTGAAGCTTTCTTT. It is translated as CASSSYRGSEAFF. The J gene is TRBJ1-1, the V gene TRBV6-6; 7 positions agree with TRBD1. CDR3 length: 13 amino acids. Germline CDR1 and CDR2: MNHNY and SVGAGI (reference sequence). With V trimmed by 4 bases and J by 7 bases, 6 bases remained unmatched.

The CDR3 sequence: CASSPGQGIDEKLFF. The CDR3 coding sequence is TGTGCCAGCAGTCCGGGACAGGGAATAGATGAAAAACTGTTTTTT. This rearrangement joins TRBV12-3 or TRBV12-4 to TRBJ1-4, with 9 bases aligning to TRBD1. V was clipped by 5 bases and J by 6 bases; unmatched bases: 7. The CDR3 sequence is 15 residues long.